These 19 T cell receptor beta chains came from one sample sequenced in a study of OX40 agonist ivuxolimab in advanced cancers. The assay was immunoSEQ multiplex PCR, and TCRdb's table has in-frame clones only and misses some. The table records 50,000 to 75,000 clones, more than 80% of them present only once. The sequenced sample was CD4+ or CD8+ T cells sorted from blood, obtained in a trial of the OX40 agonist ivuxolimab. The receptors shown here come from an adult with an advanced solid tumor such as melanoma, head and neck, liver or kidney cancer.

The chain recombines TRBV7-3 with TRBJ2-1; 7 bases match TRBD2. Losses at the gene ends were 5 bases for V and 7 bases for J; bases not matched to a gene: 14. The germline V gene encodes CDR1 SGHTA and CDR2 FQGTGA. CDR3 size: 16 residues. The CDR3 DNA is TGTGCCAGCAGCCGGCAAGCTGCGGGAGTAGGTAATGAGCAGTTCTTC. Protein: CASSRQAAGVGNEQFF.

The chain employs TRBV28 and TRBJ1-2, with D unclear. From germline, CDR1 is MDHEN and CDR2 SYDVKM. The CDR3 has 12 amino acids. The ends were cut back, 2 bases at V and 2 bases at J, with 3 bases in the middle. In DNA, the CDR3 is TGTGCCAGCAGTTTACAAAACTATGGCTACACCTTC. Translated, it gives CASSLQNYGYTF.

V and J are TRBV9 and TRBJ1-6; 8 bases agree with TRBD1. V shed 0 bases and J 10 bases; nucleotides not matched to a gene: 6. Germline lookup yields CDR1 SGDLS and CDR2 YYNGEE. This CDR3 is built from 15 residues. The DNA for the CDR3 is TGTGCCAGCAGCGTAGGAGAGACAGGGGTATCACCCCTCCACTTT. This gives the protein CASSVGETGVSPLHF. Full variable domain (remainder filled in from reference TRBV9 and TRBJ1-6): DSGVTQTPKHLITATGQRVTLRCSPRSGDLSVYWYQQSLDQGLQFLIQYYNGEERAKGNILERFSAQQFPDLHSELNLSSLELGDSALYFCASSVGETGVSPLHFGNGTRLTVT.

The V gene is TRBV5-1, the J gene TRBJ1-1, with D unclear. This CDR3 has 14 amino acids. Germline CDR1 reads SGHRS; CDR2 reads YFSETQ. Trimming took 4 bases from V and 3 from J, leaving 13 bases between them. In nucleotides, the CDR3 is TGCGCCAGCAGCGTGGAGGCCGGGGACACTGAAGCTTTCTTT. Translating gives CASSVEAGDTEAFF.

The V gene is TRBV7-3, the J gene TRBJ2-1; 8 bases agree with TRBD2. The J segment lost 2 bases and the V segment lost 2 bases, leaving 8 bases of the junction unmatched. This CDR3 comprises 17 residues. The germline CDR1 and CDR2 sequences are SGHTA and FQGTGA. The CDR3 spells CASSLDATSGPYNEQFF. The DNA for the CDR3 is TGTGCCAGCAGCTTAGACGCAACTAGCGGCCCCTACAATGAGCAGTTCTTC.

The chain recombines TRBV4-2 with TRBJ2-1; D ambiguous. This CDR3 is 15 amino acids long. V gave up 4 bases and J gave up 8 bases, with 18 bases separating them. Germline assignment: CDR1 LGHNA and CDR2 YNFKEQ. The CDR3 bases are TGTGCCAGCAGCCTCGAGGTAAATGGTCAGGATGAGCAGTTCTTC. This gives the protein CASSLEVNGQDEQFF.

This chain joins TRBV9 and TRBJ2-1; D gene unclear. The CDR3 consists of 16 residues. Looked up from germline, CDR1 is SGDLS and CDR2 is YYNGEE. Trimming removed 4 bases at V and 2 bases at J, with 16 bases between. CDR3 region: CASSHPGSPAYNEQFF. CDR3 in DNA: TGTGCCAGCAGCCATCCCGGAAGTCCTGCCTACAATGAGCAGTTCTTC.

The rearrangement uses TRBV9 and TRBJ1-5, with a tentative D call TRBD1 (6 bases). The CDR3 is 15 amino acids. The germline gives CDR1 SGDLS, CDR2 YYNGEE. V was shortened by 4 bases and J by 3 bases, with 14 bases between the two germline ends. The CDR3 loop reads CASSPTGLINQPQHF. CDR3 nucleotides: TGTGCCAGCAGCCCGACAGGATTGATCAATCAGCCCCAGCATTTT.

This chain uses TRBV4-1 with TRBJ2-5; 10 bases match TRBD2. The V gene end was trimmed by 1 base and the J gene end by 1 base; junction bases not matched to a gene: 3. The CDR3 consists of 16 residues. Germline V gene lookup returns CDR1 MGHRA and CDR2 YSYEKL. The CDR3 region is CASSQAGLASQETQYF. The CDR3 coding sequence is TGCGCCAGCAGCCAAGCGGGACTAGCGAGCCAAGAGACCCAGTACTTC.

This clone was seen more than once but under ten times. The chain carries TRBV29-1 and TRBJ2-7, with 10 bases that match TRBD2. The CDR3 spans 14 residues. Germline V gene data show CDR1 as SQVTM and CDR2 as ANQGSEA. V shed 4 bases and J 5 bases; nucleotides not matched to a gene: 8. CDR3 DNA sequence: TGCAGCGTTGGCCATTCTAGCGGGAGCGACGAGCAGTACTTC. Translation: CSVGHSSGSDEQYF.

CDR3 amino acids: CASSIGSSGVLKDTQYF. The CDR3 DNA reads TGTGCCAGTAGTATAGGATCTAGCGGGGTACTTAAAGATACGCAGTATTTT. The genes are TRBV19 and TRBJ2-3; the match to TRBD2 covers 9 bases. V lost 1 base and J lost 5; bases outside the gene matches: 10. Germline values: CDR1 LNHDA, CDR2 SQIVND (reference sequence). The CDR3 sequence is 17 residues long.

The J gene is TRBJ1-5, the V gene TRBV7-2; 9 bases fit TRBD1. CDR3 length: 14 amino acids. Germline CDR1 SGHTA, CDR2 FQGNSA. With V trimmed by 5 bases and J by 4 bases, 3 bases remained unmatched. In nucleotides, the CDR3 is TGTGCCAGCAGCCGGACAGGGGAAAATCAGCCCCAGCATTTT. Amino acid sequence: CASSRTGENQPQHF.

The chain combines TRBV27 with TRBJ1-5; TRBD1 matches 8 bases. V was clipped by 6 bases and J by 6 bases; unmatched bases: 22. The CDR3 covers 19 residues. CDR1 and CDR2 from the germline V gene are MNHEY and SMNVEV (reference sequence). The CDR3 reads CASSLRVGETSQGAQPQHF. The DNA for the CDR3 is TGTGCCAGCAGCTTAAGAGTGGGGGAAACAAGTCAGGGGGCTCAGCCCCAGCATTTT.

The gene calls are TRBV4-1 and TRBJ2-3; D might be TRBD1 (6 bases). V was clipped by 1 base and J by 6 bases, with 17 bases between them. The CDR3 is made up of 16 amino acids. The germline CDR1 and CDR2 sequences are MGHRA and YSYEKL. In DNA, the CDR3 is TGCGCCAGCAGCCAAGGGAGAGGGGGTGAGGGGGATACGCAGTATTTT. It codes for CASSQGRGGEGDTQYF.

The chain links TRBV11-2 to TRBJ2-1; D not certain. This CDR3 contains 11 residues. Looked up from germline, CDR1 is SGHAT and CDR2 is FQNNGV. Trimming left V 8 bases short and J 6 bases short, with 8 bases between. DNA for the CDR3: TGTGCCAGCGAGAGATCCAATGAGCAGTTCTTC. As protein: CASERSNEQFF.

The gene calls are TRBV4-2 and TRBJ1-2; 8 positions agree with TRBD1. The CDR3 spans 14 residues. With 5 bases clipped from V and 4 bases from J, the junction kept 6 bases outside the gene matches. Germline V lookup: CDR1 LGHNA, CDR2 YNFKEQ. DNA of the CDR3: TGTGCCAGCAGCTTCGACAGGGGCAGCTATGGCTACACCTTC. Translation gives CASSFDRGSYGYTF.

The V gene is TRBV7-6, the J gene TRBJ2-1, with 7 bases fitting TRBD1. The CDR3 is made up of 16 amino acids. The V gene end was trimmed by 6 bases and the J gene end by 8 bases; junction bases not matched to a gene: 16. The germline gives CDR1 SGHVS, CDR2 FNYEAQ. The CDR3 spells CASRSSGTANVDEQFF. For the CDR3, the DNA is TGTGCCAGCAGGTCCTCCGGGACAGCGAATGTGGATGAGCAGTTCTTC.

J is TRBJ2-1 and V is TRBV5-5; the D gene could be TRBD1 or TRBD2 (5 bases each). V was trimmed by 2 bases and J by 8 bases, leaving 14 bases between them. The germline CDR1 and CDR2 sequences are SGHKS and YYEKEE (reference sequence). The CDR3 covers 14 residues. The CDR3 coding sequence is TGTGCCAGCAGCTTTGCTAGCTGGGACGATGAGCAGTTCTTC. Translating it yields CASSFASWDDEQFF.

The rearrangement joins TRBV5-4 to TRBJ2-3, with D possibly matching TRBD1 (6 bases). Germline CDR1 SGHNT, CDR2 YYREEE (reference sequence). With 5 bases removed from V and 3 bases from J, the gap between germline ends came to 19 bases. This CDR3 has 16 residues. Here the CDR3 reads CASSQSGTRGTDTQYF. In DNA form, the CDR3 reads TGTGCCAGCAGTCAATCCGGGACAAGGGGGACAGATACGCAGTATTTT. Using reference TRBV5-4 and TRBJ2-3 for the parts outside the CDR3, the full variable domain is ETGVTQSPTHLIKTRGQQVTLRCSSQSGHNTVSWYQQALGQGPQFIFQYYREEENGRGNFPPRFSGLQFPNYSSELNVNALELDDSALYLCASSQSGTRGTDTQYFGPGTRLTVL.